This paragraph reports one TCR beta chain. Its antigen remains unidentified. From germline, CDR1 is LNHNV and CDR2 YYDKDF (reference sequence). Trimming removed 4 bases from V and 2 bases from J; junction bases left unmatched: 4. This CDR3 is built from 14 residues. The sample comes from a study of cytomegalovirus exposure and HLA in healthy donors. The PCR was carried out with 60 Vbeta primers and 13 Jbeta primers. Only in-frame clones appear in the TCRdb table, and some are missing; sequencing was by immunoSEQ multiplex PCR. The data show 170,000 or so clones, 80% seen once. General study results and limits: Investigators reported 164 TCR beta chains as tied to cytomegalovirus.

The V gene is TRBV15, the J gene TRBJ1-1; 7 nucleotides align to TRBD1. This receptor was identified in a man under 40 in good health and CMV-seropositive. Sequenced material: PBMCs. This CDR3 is CATSTQGVNTEAFF. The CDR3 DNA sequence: TGTGCCACCAGCACGCAGGGGGTTAACACTGAAGCTTTCTTT.